The sequence of this TCR beta chain was determined in a study of cytomegalovirus exposure and HLA in healthy donors. Study information: Findings of an earlier analysis included some 120 million unique TCR beta sequences from 200 million or so T cells.

The study ran its PCR with 60 Vbeta and 13 Jbeta primers. Method: immunoSEQ multiplex PCR; TCRdb's copy keeps in-frame clones and lacks some. The table shows fewer than 85,000 clones, with just over 70% occurring only once. General study results and limits: The authors later linked a missense DCLRE1C variant to TCR beta V- and J-gene trimming. A reported reduction in N-insertions relative to the roughly 710-donor mean was seen in an Asian-associated ancestry cluster in a later analysis.

The CDR3 extends over 14 amino acids. V lost 6 bases and J 3 bases, leaving 15 bases between the germline ends. Germline CDR1 reads MNHNS; CDR2 reads SASEGT. To note about this clone: Its antigen is still unknown.

The receptor was isolated from a man in his 60s in good health and CMV-seropositive. Sequencing was done on a sample of PBMCs. The gene calls are TRBV6-1 and TRBJ2-7, with a weak D call TRBD1 (6 bases). The CDR3 nucleotides read TGTGCCAGCAGAGCCCACCCGGACAGCTACGAGCAGTACTTC. This sequence encodes CASRAHPDSYEQYF.